Listed here are 27 T cell receptor beta chains from one sample, sequenced in a study of T cell responses to AZD1222 COVID-19 vaccine (dated by TCRdb to the early 2020s). The method was the immunoSEQ multiplex PCR assay. TCRdb took this table from immuneACCESS and kept in-frame rearrangements with V and J called. Such tables lack part of the clones; where checked against another copy, unresolved V genes explain under half of the gap, and the rest is unexplained. A total of about 130,000 clones appear in this sample, 75% to 90% of them only once. 1.5% to 2% of the sample belongs to the ten largest clones. The time point label on this specimen signifies: baseline before first vaccination. The material was peripheral blood, obtained on day 0 of AZD1222 vaccination. The receptors were gathered from an adult in good health.

This clone has a handful of counts. The CDR3 DNA reads TGTGCCAGCAGCCCGAGGACAGGGAGCTCCTACAATGAGCAGTTCTTC. The encoded protein is CASSPRTGSSYNEQFF. The chain uses TRBV7-2 and TRBJ2-1, with TRBD1 matching 8 bases. The V segment lost 5 bases and the J segment 0 bases; nucleotides outside the gene matches: 6. The length of the CDR3 is 16 residues. From germline, CDR1 is SGHTA and CDR2 FQGNSA.

In this sample, this clone turned up a few times. V gene TRBV5-4 combines with J gene TRBJ2-4, with TRBD1 matching over 9 bases. CDR1 and CDR2 from the germline V gene are SGHNT and YYREEE (reference sequence). The CDR3 sequence is 13 residues long. The V and J ends lost 4 bases and 5 bases, in that order; junction bases with no gene match: 1. The CDR3 loop is CASSRTGENIQYF. For the CDR3, the DNA is TGTGCCAGCAGCCGGACAGGGGAAAACATTCAGTACTTC.

V and J are TRBV25-1 and TRBJ2-7; D is unresolved. Trimming took off 7 bases at V and 7 bases at J, with 20 bases between the two ends. The CDR3 loop spans 14 amino acids. CDR1 and CDR2 (germline): MGHDK, SYGVNS. CDR3 residues: CASNPAGQSREQYF. CDR3 coding DNA: TGTGCCAGCAATCCGGCAGGCCAGAGCCGGGAGCAGTACTTC.

The chain recombines TRBV7-9 with TRBJ1-5, with no clear D. Trimming shortened V by 5 bases and J by 4 bases, and 15 bases separated the two germline ends. The CDR3 totals 15 residues. Germline V CDR1 and CDR2: SEHNR, FQNEAQ (reference sequence). In DNA, the CDR3 is TGTGCCAGCAGCCCACCCGGGATCCCGAATCAGCCCCAGCATTTT. Translating gives CASSPPGIPNQPQHF. Full variable domain (outside the CDR3, taken from reference TRBV7-9 and TRBJ1-5): DTGVSQNPRHKITKRGQNVTFRCDPISEHNRLYWYRQTLGQGPEFLTYFQNEAQLEKSRLLSDRFSAERPKGSFSTLEIQRTEQGDSAMYLCASSPPGIPNQPQHFGDGTRLSIL.

The rearrangement joins TRBV5-1 to TRBJ1-4; TRBD1 agrees at 7 bases. The junction had 8 bases not matched to a gene; V was cut back by 4 bases and J by 8 bases. This CDR3 has 14 amino acids. Per germline, CDR1 SGHRS and CDR2 YFSETQ. The CDR3 protein is CASSLGTVFEKLFF. The CDR3 nucleotides read TGCGCCAGCAGCCTAGGGACAGTCTTCGAAAAACTGTTTTTT.

This chain uses TRBV27 with TRBJ1-2; 10 positions agree with TRBD1. Trimming cost V 6 bases and J 6 bases; bases outside gene matches: 7. CDR1 and CDR2 from the germline V gene are MNHEY and SMNVEV (reference sequence). The CDR3 totals 14 residues. The CDR3 coding sequence is TGTGCCAGCAGCAAAGACAGGGGGCTGAATGGCTACACCTTC. Its translation is CASSKDRGLNGYTF.

The rearrangement uses TRBV7-3 and TRBJ1-2, with 8 bases that match TRBD1. V shed 5 bases and J 4 bases; nucleotides not matched to a gene: 6. CDR1 and CDR2 (germline): SGHTA, FQGTGA. This CDR3 has 14 amino acids. The CDR3 nucleotides are TGTGCCAGCAGCCGACAGGGGCGTATCTATGGCTACACCTTC. Translating gives CASSRQGRIYGYTF.

The chain recombines TRBV10-2 with TRBJ2-5; TRBD2 aligns across 8 bases. J was trimmed by 2 bases and V by 2 bases; bases with no gene match: 4. CDR1 and CDR2 (germline): WSHSY, SAAADI. The CDR3 sequence is 15 residues long. The CDR3 DNA reads as TGCGCCAGCAGTGAGGACGGGACTAGTCAAGAGACCCAGTACTTC. It encodes CASSEDGTSQETQYF.

The chain combines TRBV6-5 with TRBJ1-1, with 10 positions matching TRBD1. CDR3 size: 15 residues. Trimming cost V 6 bases and J 1 base; bases outside gene matches: 5. Germline CDR1 MNHEY, CDR2 SVGAGI. The CDR3 is CASSDRGQANTEAFF. The CDR3 DNA reads TGTGCCAGCAGCGACAGGGGGCAGGCGAACACTGAAGCTTTCTTT.

The rearrangement uses TRBV6-5 and TRBJ1-6; 8 nucleotides agree with TRBD1. The CDR3 extends over 15 amino acids. Germline V gene lookup returns CDR1 MNHEY and CDR2 SVGAGI. J gave up 9 bases and V 6 bases, and 10 bases lay outside the gene matches. CDR3 sequence: CASSLGAGGGSPLHF. CDR3 DNA sequence: TGTGCCAGCAGCCTAGGGGCAGGGGGCGGTTCACCCCTCCACTTT.

This chain uses TRBV9 with TRBJ2-3; perhaps TRBD1 as D (7 bases). The length of the CDR3 is 16 residues. The germline CDR1 and CDR2 sequences are SGDLS and YYNGEE. The V end lost 0 bases, the J end lost 2 bases, and 13 bases lay between the germline ends. The chain's CDR3 is CASSVEQGRSTDTQYF. The CDR3 DNA reads TGTGCCAGCAGCGTAGAACAGGGGAGGTCCACAGATACGCAGTATTTT.

The chain is built from TRBV21-1 and TRBJ2-1; whether TRBD2, the table's D call, matches the DNA was not checked. TRBV21-1 is recorded as a pseudogene. The CDR3 extends over 17 amino acids. The CDR3 sequence is CASSKGPPGGQYNEQFF. CDR3 coding DNA: TGTGCCAGCAGCAAAGGGCCCCCGGGGGGGCAATACAATGAGCAGTTCTTC.

The chain links TRBV7-8 to TRBJ2-7; TRBD1 aligns across 9 bases. The CDR3 spans 17 residues. V was clipped by 1 base and J by 2 bases; unmatched bases: 9. Germline CDR1 SGHVS, CDR2 FQNEAQ. The CDR3 region has the DNA TGTGCCAGCAGCTTAGTGTGGGACAGGGATAAGCCCTACGAGCAGTACTTC. It encodes CASSLVWDRDKPYEQYF. The full variable domain, completed using reference TRBV7-8 and TRBJ2-7, is GAGVSQSPRYKVAKRGQDVALRCDPISGHVSLFWYQQALGQGPEFLTYFQNEAQLDKSGLPSDRFFAERPEGSVSTLKIQRTQQEDSAVYLCASSLVWDRDKPYEQYFGPGTRLTVT.

The rearrangement joins TRBV5-4 to TRBJ1-2, with TRBD1 identical over 9 bases. Trimming cost V 0 bases and J 3 bases; bases outside gene matches: 0. Germline values: CDR1 SGHNT, CDR2 YYREEE (reference sequence). The CDR3 covers 14 residues. The CDR3 protein is CASSLGQGDYGYTF. The CDR3 DNA follows: TGTGCCAGCAGCTTGGGACAGGGGGACTATGGCTACACCTTC.

The table lists this clone with a count of one. V gene TRBV5-4 combines with J gene TRBJ1-1; D is ambiguous. Trimming cost V 0 bases and J 1 base, with 16 bases left between them. The CDR3 runs 17 residues. Per the germline V gene, CDR1 is SGHNT and CDR2 is YYREEE (reference sequence). Here the CDR3 DNA reads TGTGCCAGCAGCTTGGGTCTGGTATTAAGACAGAACACTGAAGCTTTCTTT. As protein: CASSLGLVLRQNTEAFF.

The chain is built from TRBV10-3 and TRBJ1-1; D not resolved. The CDR3 covers 13 residues. In germline, CDR1 is ENHRY, CDR2 SYGVKD. V was pared by 3 bases and J by 6 bases, with 11 bases between. The CDR3, as DNA: TGTGCCATCAGTGAAAAAGGAGCGGCTGAAGCTTTCTTT. Protein sequence: CAISEKGAAEAFF.

The chain combines TRBV3-1 (or the pseudogene TRBV3-2) with TRBJ2-5; 10 positions match TRBD2. V was clipped by 5 bases and J by 9 bases; unmatched bases: 9. The CDR3 is 14 amino acids. Germline assignment: CDR1 LGHDT and CDR2 YNNKEL (reference sequence). The CDR3: CASSALAGVGAQYF. The CDR3 DNA reads TGTGCCAGCAGCGCGCTAGCGGGGGTCGGGGCCCAGTACTTC.

V gene TRBV7-9 combines with J gene TRBJ1-1; D call uncertain. CDR1 is SEHNR, CDR2 FQNEAQ, per germline (reference sequence). This CDR3 region has 15 residues. Trimming cost V 1 base and J 0 bases, with 9 bases left between them. This CDR3 reads CASSLEVRLNTEAFF. CDR3 DNA sequence: TGTGCCAGCAGCTTAGAGGTCAGATTGAACACTGAAGCTTTCTTT.

The rearrangement uses TRBV7-9 and TRBJ2-7; D is perhaps TRBD2 (6 bases). The germline V gene encodes CDR1 SEHNR and CDR2 FQNEAQ (reference sequence). The CDR3 length is 16 residues. The V gene lost 1 base and the J gene lost 4 bases, with 17 bases spanning the gap. The CDR3 DNA is TGTGCCAGCAGCTTAGTGGAGGGCCCAAGCTATTACGAGCAGTACTTC. This sequence encodes CASSLVEGPSYYEQYF.

The chain combines TRBV15 with TRBJ1-2; TRBD1 is a possible D gene (6 bases). The V end lost 1 base, the J end lost 12 bases, and 21 bases lay between the germline ends. CDR3 length: 15 residues. Looked up from germline, CDR1 is LNHNV and CDR2 is YYDKDF (reference sequence). The CDR3 spells CATSRGGHSQGYHTF. CDR3 DNA: TGTGCCACCAGCAGAGGTGGGCACTCTCAGGGGTATCACACCTTC. Drawing the rest from reference TRBV15 and TRBJ1-2, the complete variable domain is DAMVIQNPRYQVTQFGKPVTLSCSQTLNHNVMYWYQQKSSQAPKLLFHYYDKDFNNEADTPDNFQSRRPNTSFCFLDIRSPGLGDTAMYLCATSRGGHSQGYHTFGSGTRLTVV.

The rearrangement joins TRBV19 to TRBJ1-4; TRBD1 might be the D (6 bases). Trimming cost V 5 bases and J 10 bases, with 38 bases left between them. Germline assignment: CDR1 LNHDA and CDR2 SQIVND (reference sequence). The CDR3 loop spans 21 amino acids. The CDR3 reads CASSFRPDRWTLNEKGGKLFF. The DNA of the CDR3 is TGTGCCAGTAGTTTCCGACCGGACAGATGGACTTTAAATGAAAAGGGGGGAAAACTGTTTTTT.

V usage is TRBV7-9 and J usage is TRBJ2-7; possible D gene TRBD2, 5 bases. The V and J ends lost 6 bases and 0 bases respectively, with 21 bases between them. Germline assignment: CDR1 SEHNR and CDR2 FQNEAQ (reference sequence). The CDR3 spans 17 residues. The CDR3 DNA reads as TGTGCCAGCAGACCGGACGGGTCCCGGGGAAGCTCCTACGAGCAGTACTTC. Its protein is CASRPDGSRGSSYEQYF.

The sample holds one count of this clone. The chain uses TRBV9 and TRBJ1-1, with 10 bases aligning to TRBD1. CDR1 SGDLS and CDR2 YYNGEE come from the germline V gene. The junction had 8 bases not matched to a gene; V was cut back by 4 bases and J by 5 bases. CDR3 size: 15 residues. The CDR3 nucleotides are TGTGCCAGCAGCCAAATGGGACAGGGGTGGACTGAAGCTTTCTTT. Residues: CASSQMGQGWTEAFF. Based on the CDR3 plus reference TRBV9 and TRBJ1-1, the full variable domain is DSGVTQTPKHLITATGQRVTLRCSPRSGDLSVYWYQQSLDQGLQFLIQYYNGEERAKGNILERFSAQQFPDLHSELNLSSLELGDSALYFCASSQMGQGWTEAFFGQGTRLTVV.

The chain has TRBV25-1 and TRBJ1-1; maybe TRBD1 (6 bases). CDR3 length: 16 amino acids. Trimming shortened V by 4 bases and J by 6 bases, and 21 bases separated the two germline ends. Germline V gives CDR1 MGHDK, CDR2 SYGVNS. The CDR3 region has the DNA TGTGCCAGCAGTGGAGAAGCGGGCAGGGGCCCAGCTGAAGCTTTCTTT. Translated, it gives CASSGEAGRGPAEAFF.

This chain connects TRBV3-1 (or the pseudogene TRBV3-2) to TRBJ2-7; 10 bases line up with TRBD2. Germline trimming cut 2 bases from V and 3 bases from J; bases unmatched to any gene: 1. Germline CDR1 and CDR2: LGHDT and YNNKEL (reference sequence). The CDR3 loop spans 14 amino acids. The CDR3 nucleotides are TGTGCCAGCAGCCAACTAGCGGGAGACTACGAGCAGTACTTC. This gives the protein CASSQLAGDYEQYF.

The chain couples TRBV5-1 to TRBJ1-2, with 8 positions matching TRBD1. Germline V gene lookup returns CDR1 SGHRS and CDR2 YFSETQ. The V gene end was trimmed by 3 bases and the J gene end by 5 bases; junction bases not matched to a gene: 12. CDR3 length: 16 residues. The CDR3 DNA follows: TGCGCCAGCAGCTACGGACAGGGAGGCTTAGGGTATGGCTACACCTTC. This gives the protein CASSYGQGGLGYGYTF.

The rearrangement joins TRBV5-1 to TRBJ2-1; D not certain. Germline-derived CDR1 and CDR2 are SGHRS and YFSETQ. CDR3 size: 16 residues. The V and J ends lost 8 bases and 1 base respectively, with 19 bases between them. This chain's CDR3 is CASTLGSSKSYNEQFF. The CDR3 region has the DNA TGCGCCAGTACCCTCGGGTCCTCGAAATCCTACAATGAGCAGTTCTTC.